The T cell receptor (beta chain) described here comes from a study of cytomegalovirus exposure and HLA in healthy donors listed by TCRdb under 2017. Regarding the study in general: The roughly 670 repertoires of the first cohort and the 120 validation repertoires were produced on the same platform, according to a later analysis. The study aimed to test whether cataloging public T cell receptors could reveal signatures of past pathogen exposure. A separate validation cohort of over a hundred different subjects was used in addition to the roughly 670-subject first cohort. High-throughput TCR immunosequencing, statistical association of individual TCRs with disease status, and machine learning were combined to predict cytomegalovirus infection status. On the study overall, not on this receptor specifically: The classifier was reported to diagnose cytomegalovirus status with high specificity and sensitivity in both the original cohort and the validation cohort. It was suggested by the authors that the approach could potentially be generalized to other disease states and immunological phenotypes. The study listed 164 TCR beta chains as associated with cytomegalovirus. Most TCR sequences were seen in very few donors, while some public TCRs were found in many individuals. Of the cluster scores, roughly 95% were above 0 in a later analysis, which found that TCRs clustered in the first cohort also tended to co-occur in the approximately 120 validation repertoires. A later analysis lacked HLA typing for the validation cohort, so it scored co-occurrence in that cohort across all 110 or so repertoires. In vitro tests confirmed that a few of the cytomegalovirus-associated TCR beta chains recognize cytomegalovirus antigens.

From a lookup of the germline V gene (reference sequence), CDR1 and CDR2 are LNHNV and YYDKDF. Trimming removed 0 bases from V and 6 bases from J; the gene matches leave 7 bases unexplained. The CDR3 sequence holds 15 residues, the cysteine and phenylalanine included. The entry retains the CDR3 DNA only, 45 bases that are in frame from base 1. The receptor library was made with the immunoSEQ multiplex PCR assay. The paper's processing steps were these. A statistical classification framework was developed to diagnose cytomegalovirus status using the catalog of TCR beta chain sequences. This immuneACCESS table, as held by TCRdb, lists in-frame sequences with V and J called but not all clones. Of the missing ones, under half trace to an unresolved V gene in checked studies; the others have no known cause. The D gene and trimming were derived from the DNA, and the V and J assignments and clone size from that table. Counted in this sample were 180,000 or so clones; 70% to 85% of them appeared once. The top ten clonotypes cover about an eighth of the sample.

Turning to this clone: Its target antigen remains unknown. No much larger clone exists at a distance of one base, and base qualities are not known.

The donors belonged to the validation cohort of around 130 subjects, which was separate from the approximately 680-subject first cohort. The origin of this receptor is a woman in her twenties or thirties in good health and CMV-seropositive. The sample taken for sequencing was PBMCs. Recombination connected TRBV15 to TRBJ1-2; TRBD1 lines up with 7 middle nucleotides. The base sequence is TGTGCCACCAGCAGAGATCTCGGACAGGCAAATGGCTACACCTTC. Its product reads: CATSRDLGQANGYTF.